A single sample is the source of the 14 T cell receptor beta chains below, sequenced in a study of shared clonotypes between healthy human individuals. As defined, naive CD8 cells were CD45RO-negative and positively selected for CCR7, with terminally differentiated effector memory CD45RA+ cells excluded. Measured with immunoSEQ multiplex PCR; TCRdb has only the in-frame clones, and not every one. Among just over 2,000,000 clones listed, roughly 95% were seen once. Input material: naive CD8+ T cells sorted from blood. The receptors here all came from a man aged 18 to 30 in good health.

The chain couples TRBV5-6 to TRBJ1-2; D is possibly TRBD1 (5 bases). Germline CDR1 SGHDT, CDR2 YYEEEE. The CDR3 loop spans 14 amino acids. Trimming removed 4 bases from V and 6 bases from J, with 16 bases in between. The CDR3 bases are TGTGCCAGCAGCCCGGGACTACCATCGGATGGCTACACCTTC. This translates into CASSPGLPSDGYTF.

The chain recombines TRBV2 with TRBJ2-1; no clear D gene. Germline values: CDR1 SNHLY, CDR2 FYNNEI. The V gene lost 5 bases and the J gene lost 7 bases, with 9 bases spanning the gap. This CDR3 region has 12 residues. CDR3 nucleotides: TGTGCCAGCAGTTTCCTGGGGAATGAGCAGTTCTTC. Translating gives CASSFLGNEQFF.

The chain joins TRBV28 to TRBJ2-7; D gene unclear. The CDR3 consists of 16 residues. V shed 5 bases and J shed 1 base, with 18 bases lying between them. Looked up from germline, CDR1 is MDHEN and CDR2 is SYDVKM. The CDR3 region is CASSPDFRTGSYEQYF. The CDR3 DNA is TGTGCCAGCAGTCCAGACTTCCGGACGGGTTCCTACGAGCAGTACTTC.

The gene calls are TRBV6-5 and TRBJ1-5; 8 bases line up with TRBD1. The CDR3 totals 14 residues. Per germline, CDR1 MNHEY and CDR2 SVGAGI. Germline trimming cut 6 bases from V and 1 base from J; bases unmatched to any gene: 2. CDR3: CASRQGESNQPQHF. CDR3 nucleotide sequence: TGTGCCAGCAGACAGGGGGAGAGCAATCAGCCCCAGCATTTT.

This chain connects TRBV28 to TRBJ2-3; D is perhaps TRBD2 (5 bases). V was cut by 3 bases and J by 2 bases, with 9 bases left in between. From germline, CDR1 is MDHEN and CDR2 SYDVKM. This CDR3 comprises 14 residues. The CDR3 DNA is TGTGCCAGCAGTTTCAGAGGGTTCACAGATACGCAGTATTTT. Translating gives CASSFRGFTDTQYF.

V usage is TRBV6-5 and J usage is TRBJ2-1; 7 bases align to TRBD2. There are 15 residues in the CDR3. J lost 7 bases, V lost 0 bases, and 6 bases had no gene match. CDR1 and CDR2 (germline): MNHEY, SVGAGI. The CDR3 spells CASSYSFGLGNEQFF. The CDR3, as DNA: TGTGCCAGCAGTTACTCCTTCGGACTAGGGAATGAGCAGTTCTTC.

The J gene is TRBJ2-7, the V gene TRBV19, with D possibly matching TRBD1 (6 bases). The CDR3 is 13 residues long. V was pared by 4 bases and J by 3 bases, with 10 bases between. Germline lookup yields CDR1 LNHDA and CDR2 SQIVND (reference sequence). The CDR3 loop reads CASSRDNGYEQYF. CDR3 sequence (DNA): TGTGCCAGTAGTAGGGACAATGGCTACGAGCAGTACTTC.

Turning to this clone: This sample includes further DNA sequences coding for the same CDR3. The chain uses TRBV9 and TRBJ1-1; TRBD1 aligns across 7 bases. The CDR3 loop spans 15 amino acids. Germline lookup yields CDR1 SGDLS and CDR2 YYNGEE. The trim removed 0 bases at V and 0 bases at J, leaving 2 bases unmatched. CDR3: CASSVGDSLNTEAFF. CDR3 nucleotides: TGTGCCAGCAGCGTAGGGGACAGTCTGAACACTGAAGCTTTCTTT.

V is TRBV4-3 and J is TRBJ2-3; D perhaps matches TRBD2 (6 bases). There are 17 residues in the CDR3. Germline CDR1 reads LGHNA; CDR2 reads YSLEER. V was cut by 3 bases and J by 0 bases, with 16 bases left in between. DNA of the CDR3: TGCGCCAGCAGCCAGGTTTGGCCGGGAGCTAGCACAGATACGCAGTATTTT. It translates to CASSQVWPGASTDTQYF.

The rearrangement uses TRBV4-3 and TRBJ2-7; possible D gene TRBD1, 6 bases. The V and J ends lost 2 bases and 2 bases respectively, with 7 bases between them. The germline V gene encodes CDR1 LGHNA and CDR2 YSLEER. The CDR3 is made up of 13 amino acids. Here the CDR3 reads CASSQNRAYEQYF. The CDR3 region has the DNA TGCGCCAGCAGCCAAAACAGGGCCTACGAGCAGTACTTC.

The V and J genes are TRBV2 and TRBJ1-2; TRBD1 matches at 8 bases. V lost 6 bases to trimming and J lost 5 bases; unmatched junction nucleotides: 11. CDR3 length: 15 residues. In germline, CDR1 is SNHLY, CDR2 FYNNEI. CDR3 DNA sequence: TGTGCCAGCAGGGACTCAGGACAGGGCGATTATGGCTACACCTTC. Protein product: CASRDSGQGDYGYTF.

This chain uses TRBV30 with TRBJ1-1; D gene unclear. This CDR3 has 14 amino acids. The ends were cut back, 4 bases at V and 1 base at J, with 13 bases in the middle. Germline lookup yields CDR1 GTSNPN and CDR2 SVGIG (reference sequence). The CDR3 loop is CAWNMGWGNTEAFF. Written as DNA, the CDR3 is TGTGCCTGGAACATGGGGTGGGGGAACACTGAAGCTTTCTTT.

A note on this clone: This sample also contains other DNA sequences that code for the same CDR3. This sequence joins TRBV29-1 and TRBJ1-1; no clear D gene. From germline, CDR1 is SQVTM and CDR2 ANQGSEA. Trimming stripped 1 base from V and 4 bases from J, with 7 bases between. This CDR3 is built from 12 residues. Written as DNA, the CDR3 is TGCAGCGTTGAAGGGTCCGGCACTGAAGCTTTCTTT. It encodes CSVEGSGTEAFF.

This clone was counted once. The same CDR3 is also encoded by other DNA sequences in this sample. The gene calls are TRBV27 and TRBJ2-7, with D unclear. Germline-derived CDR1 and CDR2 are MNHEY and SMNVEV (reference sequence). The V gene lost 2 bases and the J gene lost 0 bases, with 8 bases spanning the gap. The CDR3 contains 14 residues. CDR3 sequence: CASSLVVNSYEQYF. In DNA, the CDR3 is TGTGCCAGCAGTTTAGTAGTCAACTCCTACGAGCAGTACTTC.